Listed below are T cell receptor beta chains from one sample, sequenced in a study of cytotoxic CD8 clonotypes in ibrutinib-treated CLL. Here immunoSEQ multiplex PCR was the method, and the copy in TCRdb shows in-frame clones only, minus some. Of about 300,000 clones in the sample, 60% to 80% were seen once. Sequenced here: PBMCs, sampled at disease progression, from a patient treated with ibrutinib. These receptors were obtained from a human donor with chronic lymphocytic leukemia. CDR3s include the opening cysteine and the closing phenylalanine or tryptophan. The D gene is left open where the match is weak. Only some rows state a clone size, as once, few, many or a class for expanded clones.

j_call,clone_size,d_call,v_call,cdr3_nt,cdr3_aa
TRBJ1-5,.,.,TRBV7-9,TGTGCCAGCAGCCATGACGAGGCGTATAGCAATCAGCCCCAGCATTTT,CASSHDEAYSNQPQHF
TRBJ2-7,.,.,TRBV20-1,TGCAGTGCTAGAACAGGCTACGAGCAGTACTTC,CSARTGYEQYF
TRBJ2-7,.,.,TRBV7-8,TGTGCCAGCAGCTTCACCCCCTACGAGCAGTACTTC,CASSFTPYEQYF
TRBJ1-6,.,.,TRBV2,TGTGCCAGCAGTGAACACCTCAAAGGCCTCCACTTT,CASSEHLKGLHF
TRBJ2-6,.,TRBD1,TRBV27,TGTGCCAGCAGTCAGACAGGGTTCTCTGGGGCCAACGTCCTGACTTTC,CASSQTGFSGANVLTF
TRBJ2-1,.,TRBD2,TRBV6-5,TGTGCCAGCAGTTACAGCGGGAGTCACAACAATGAGCAGTTCTTC,CASSYSGSHNNEQFF
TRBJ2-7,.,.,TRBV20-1,TGCAGTGCTAGAGATGACAGAAAGCAGTACTTC,CSARDDRKQYF
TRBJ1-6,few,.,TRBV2,TGTGCCAGCAAGGACTCAGCACTTTCTTCACCCCTCCACTTT,CASKDSALSSPLHF
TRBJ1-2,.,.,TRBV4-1,TGCGCCAGCAGCCAAGGACCCAGGGGCCCTGTCAACTATGGCTACACCTTC,CASSQGPRGPVNYGYTF
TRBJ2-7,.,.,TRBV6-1,TGTGCCAGCAGTCCGGGACAAATTATCTACGAGCAGTACTTC,CASSPGQIIYEQYF
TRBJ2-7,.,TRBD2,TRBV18,TGTGCCAGCTCACCATGGGGATCCGGGACTAGCGGAGCTCGCGAGCAGTACTTC,CASSPWGSGTSGAREQYF
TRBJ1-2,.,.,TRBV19,TGTGCCAGTAGTATGGAAACAGCCTGGGTCTATGGCTACACCTTC,CASSMETAWVYGYTF
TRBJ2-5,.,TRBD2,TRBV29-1,TGCAGCGTTACCTCGGGGGGTGGGGTCCAAGAGACCCAGTACTTC,CSVTSGGGVQETQYF
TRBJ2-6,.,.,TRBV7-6,TGTGCCAGCAGCTTAGCGAGGGGGAAAGTAGGGGCTGGGGCCAACGTCCTGACTTTC,CASSLARGKVGAGANVLTF
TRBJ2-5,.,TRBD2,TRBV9,TGTGCCAGCAGCGCGAGGGAGGGGATGGTGGAGACCCAGTACTTC,CASSAREGMVETQYF
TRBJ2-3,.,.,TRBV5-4,TGTGCCAGCAGCTGGCGGGGTCAGGGGGATACGCAGTATTTT,CASSWRGQGDTQYF
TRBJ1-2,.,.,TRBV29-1,TGCAGCGTTGACCAGAACGCTAACTATGGCTACACCTTC,CSVDQNANYGYTF
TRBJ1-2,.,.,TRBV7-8,TGTGCCAGCAGCCCTTACGGGTCTACATCTTTGGGCTACACCTTC,CASSPYGSTSLGYTF
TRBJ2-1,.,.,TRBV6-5,TGTGCCAGCACCCCGCGTGGGGTGCATGAGCAGTTCTTC,CASTPRGVHEQFF
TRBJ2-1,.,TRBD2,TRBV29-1,TGCAGCGTGATAGCGGGAGGGGAAGAGCAGTTCTTC,CSVIAGGEEQFF
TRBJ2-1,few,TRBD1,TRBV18,TGTGCCAGCTCACCAAGACAGGGGTTTGGCAATGAGCAGTTCTTC,CASSPRQGFGNEQFF
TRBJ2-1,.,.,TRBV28,TGTGCCAGCAGTCGACGAACCCCCACACGCCAAGGGAATGAGCAGTTCTTC,CASSRRTPTRQGNEQFF
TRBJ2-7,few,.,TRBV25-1,TGTGCCAGCAGTGAATTGGTCGAGCAGTACTTC,CASSELVEQYF
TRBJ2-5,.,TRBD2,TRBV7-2,TGTGCCAGCAGCTTACTAGCGGGGGGGCGGGAGACCCAGTACTTC,CASSLLAGGRETQYF
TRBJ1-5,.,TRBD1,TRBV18,TGTGCCAGCTCACCACCGGGACAGGGCAATCAGCCCCAGCATTTT,CASSPPGQGNQPQHF
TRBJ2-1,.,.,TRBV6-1,TGTGCCAGCCCCATTGGGGGAGAGCAGTTCTTC,CASPIGGEQFF
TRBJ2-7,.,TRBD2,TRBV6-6,TGTGCCAGCAGGGACAGCGGGGGGGCCTACGAGCAGTACTTC,CASRDSGGAYEQYF
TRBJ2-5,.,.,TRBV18,TGTGCCAGCTCACCATTGGTCAGGGGATTGGTGGAGACCCAGTACTTC,CASSPLVRGLVETQYF
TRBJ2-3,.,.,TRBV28,TGTGCCAGCAGTTTAAGGTGGGAAGGTTCAGATACGCAGTATTTT,CASSLRWEGSDTQYF
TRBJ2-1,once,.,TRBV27,TGTGCCAGCAGTTTGGGACTTCCTAACTACAATGAGCAGTTCTTC,CASSLGLPNYNEQFF
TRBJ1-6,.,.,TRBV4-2,TGTGCCACCCGACAGTCGAGCTCCTATAATTCACCCCTCCACTTT,CATRQSSSYNSPLHF
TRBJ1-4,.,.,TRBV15,TGTGCCACCAGCAGAGACGCGGCAGGAGGTGAAAAACTGTTTTTT,CATSRDAAGGEKLFF
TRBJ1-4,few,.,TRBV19,TGTGCCAGTAGTATCGCAAGCCGGGTGGAAAAACTGTTTTTT,CASSIASRVEKLFF
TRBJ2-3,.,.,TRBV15,TGTGCCACCAGCAGAGATGGGAACACAGATACGCAGTATTTT,CATSRDGNTDTQYF
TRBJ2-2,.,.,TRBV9,TGTGCCAGCAGCGTAGTCGGAGCTGGCGGGGAGCTGTTTTTT,CASSVVGAGGELFF
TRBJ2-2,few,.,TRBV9,TGTGCCAGCAGCGTAGACCCGTACACCGGGGAGCTGTTTTTT,CASSVDPYTGELFF
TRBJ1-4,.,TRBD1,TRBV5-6,TGTGCCAGCAGCTTGAACGGGGACAGTCGTGAAAAACTGTTTTTT,CASSLNGDSREKLFF
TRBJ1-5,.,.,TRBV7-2,TGTGCCAGCAGCTTGGTATATTTCTCGGTCGGTCAGCCCCAGCATTTT,CASSLVYFSVGQPQHF
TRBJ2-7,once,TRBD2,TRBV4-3,TGCGCCAGCAGCCAAGATCTGGCGGGAGGCCTTTTCGAGCAGTACTTC,CASSQDLAGGLFEQYF
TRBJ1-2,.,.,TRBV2,TGTGCCAGCACCAAGGACAGCTCTAACTATGGCTACACCTTC,CASTKDSSNYGYTF
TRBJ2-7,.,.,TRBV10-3,TGTGCCATCACCCACCAGCTCAGCTCCTACGAGCAGTACTTC,CAITHQLSSYEQYF
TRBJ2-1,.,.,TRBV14,TGTGCCAGCAGCCAAGAGGACTCGAGACTGGATGAGCAGTTCTTC,CASSQEDSRLDEQFF
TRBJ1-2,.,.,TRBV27,TGTGCCAGCAGTTTGGGCCCTCAGAGGGGCTACTATGGCTACACCTTC,CASSLGPQRGYYGYTF
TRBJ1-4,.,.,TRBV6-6,TGTGCCAGCAGTCCCGGTGGAGGGACGAATGAAAAACTGTTTTTT,CASSPGGGTNEKLFF
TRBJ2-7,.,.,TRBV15,TGTGCCACCAGCAGAGGCCCGGTTGGGTCCTACGAGCAGTACTTC,CATSRGPVGSYEQYF
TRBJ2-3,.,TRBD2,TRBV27,TGTGCCAGCAGCCCGACTAGCGGGAGACTGGCGGGGACAGATACGCAGTATTTT,CASSPTSGRLAGTDTQYF